The clone carrying this T cell receptor beta chain was counted a single time. Its antigen is not identified. The CDR3 totals 11 residues. Germline lookup yields CDR1 DFQATT and CDR2 SNEGSKA (reference sequence). V lost 8 bases and J lost 4, with 11 bases in between. This record comes from a study of vaccination effects on CD4 cells after COVID-19. With the ViraFEST assay, the study expanded antigen-specific CD4+ T cells using viral peptide pools, then sequenced them. Culture lasted around eleven days before CD4+ T cell isolation. BNT162b2 vaccine or mRNA-1273 vaccine was given to participants in two doses. Some clones are missing from TCRdb's copy, which holds only in-frame ones; the method was immunoSEQ multiplex PCR. Found here are around 46,000 clones, about 74% of them singletons; the top ten hold about 15%.

This clonotype originated in a human donor who received a COVID-19 vaccine. Sequences were derived from CD4+ T cells from PBMCs cultured with HCoV-OC43 spike peptides, sampled after COVID-19 vaccination. Noted subset: HCoV-OC43 spike overlapping peptide pool stimulation. This chain links TRBV20-1 with TRBJ1-2; D call uncertain. The CDR3 sequence is CSQQWGYGYTF. In DNA form, the CDR3 reads TGCAGTCAGCAATGGGGCTATGGCTACACCTTC.